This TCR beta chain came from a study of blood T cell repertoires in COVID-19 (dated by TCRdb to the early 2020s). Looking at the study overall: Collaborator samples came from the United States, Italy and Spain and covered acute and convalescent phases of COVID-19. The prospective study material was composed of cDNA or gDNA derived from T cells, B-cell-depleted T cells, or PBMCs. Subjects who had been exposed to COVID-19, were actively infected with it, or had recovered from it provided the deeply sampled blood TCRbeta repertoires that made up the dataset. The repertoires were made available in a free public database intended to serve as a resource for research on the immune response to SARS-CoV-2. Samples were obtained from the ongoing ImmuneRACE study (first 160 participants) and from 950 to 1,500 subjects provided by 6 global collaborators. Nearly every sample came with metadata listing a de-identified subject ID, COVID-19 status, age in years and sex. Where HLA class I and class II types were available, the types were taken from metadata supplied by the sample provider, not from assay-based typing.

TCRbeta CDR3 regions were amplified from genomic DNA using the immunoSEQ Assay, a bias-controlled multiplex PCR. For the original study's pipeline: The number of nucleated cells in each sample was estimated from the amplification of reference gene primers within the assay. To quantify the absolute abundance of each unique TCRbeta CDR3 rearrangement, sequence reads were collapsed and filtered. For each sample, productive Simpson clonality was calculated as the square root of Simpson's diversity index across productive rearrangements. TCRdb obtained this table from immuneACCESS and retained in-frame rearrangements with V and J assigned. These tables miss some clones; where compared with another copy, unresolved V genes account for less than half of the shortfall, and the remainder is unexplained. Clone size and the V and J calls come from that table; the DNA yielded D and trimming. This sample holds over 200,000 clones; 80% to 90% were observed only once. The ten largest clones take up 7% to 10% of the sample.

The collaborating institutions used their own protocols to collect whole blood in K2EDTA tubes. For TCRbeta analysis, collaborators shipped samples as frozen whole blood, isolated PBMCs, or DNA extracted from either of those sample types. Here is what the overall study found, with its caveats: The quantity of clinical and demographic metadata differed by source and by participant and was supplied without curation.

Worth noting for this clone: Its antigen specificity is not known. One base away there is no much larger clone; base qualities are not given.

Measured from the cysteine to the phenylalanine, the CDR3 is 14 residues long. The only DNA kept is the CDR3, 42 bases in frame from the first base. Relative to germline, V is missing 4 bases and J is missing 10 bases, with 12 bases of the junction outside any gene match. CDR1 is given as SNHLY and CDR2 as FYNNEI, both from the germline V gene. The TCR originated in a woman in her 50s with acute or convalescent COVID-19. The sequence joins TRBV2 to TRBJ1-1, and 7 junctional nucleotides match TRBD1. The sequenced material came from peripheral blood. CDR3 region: CASSVAATGDRAFF. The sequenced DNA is TGTGCCAGCAGTGTAGCCGCAACAGGGGATAGAGCTTTCTTT.